These 9 T cell receptor beta chains were sequenced from one sample in a study of OX40 agonist ivuxolimab in advanced cancers. Produced via immunoSEQ multiplex PCR; TCRdb's table is partial and in-frame only. Of about 9,200 clones in the sample, over 65% are singletons; the top ten hold approximately 22%. Source: CD4+ or CD8+ T cells sorted from blood, taken in a trial of the OX40 agonist ivuxolimab. All receptors come from an adult with an advanced solid tumor such as melanoma, head and neck, liver or kidney cancer.

This clone is deemed large. The V gene is TRBV11-1, the J gene TRBJ2-7; 7 bases line up with TRBD1. V shed 5 bases, J shed 0 bases, and the junction held 7 bases outside the gene matches. Germline V gives CDR1 SGHAT, CDR2 FQDESV (reference sequence). The CDR3 extends over 15 amino acids. CDR3 sequence (DNA): TGTGCCAGCAGCGAGGACAGGACCCACTCCTACGAGCAGTACTTC. This encodes CASSEDRTHSYEQYF.

The rearrangement uses TRBV4-2 and TRBJ1-6; possible D gene TRBD1, 5 bases. Trimming took off 0 bases at V and 3 bases at J, with 9 bases between the two ends. This CDR3 is 16 amino acids long. Looked up from germline, CDR1 is LGHNA and CDR2 is YNFKEQ. Here the CDR3 reads CASSQERGDYNSPLHF. The CDR3 DNA reads TGTGCCAGCAGCCAAGAAAGGGGTGACTATAATTCACCCCTCCACTTT.

The J gene is TRBJ1-1, the V gene TRBV5-4; D is unresolved. CDR1 and CDR2 (germline): SGHNT, YYREEE (reference sequence). The germline V and J ends were trimmed by 4 bases and 2 bases, with 9 bases remaining between them. This CDR3 contains 13 residues. CDR3 loop: CASSRRENTEAFF. As DNA, the CDR3 is TGTGCCAGCAGCCGCCGGGAAAACACTGAAGCTTTCTTT.

This clone was detected once. The CDR3 sequence is CASKSGTSHDTDTQYF. The CDR3 DNA is TGTGCCAGCAAATCTGGGACTAGCCACGACACAGATACGCAGTATTTT. The gene calls are TRBV2 and TRBJ2-3, with TRBD2 identical over 9 bases. Per germline, CDR1 SNHLY and CDR2 FYNNEI. The CDR3 contains 16 residues. V shed 7 bases and J 2 bases; nucleotides not matched to a gene: 10.

In the case of this clone: At one of its ends the junction is not consistent with the germline gene, which may arise from a read error. The chain carries TRBV11-2 and TRBJ2-7; 8 bases align to TRBD2. In germline, CDR1 is SGHAT, CDR2 FQNNGV. The CDR3 length is 17 residues. The CDR3 region has the DNA TGCGCCAGCAGCCAAGGGGTTAGCGGGGTCAGCTCCTACGAGCAGTACTTC. Residues: CASSQGVSGVSSYEQYF.

The chain recombines TRBV6-5 with TRBJ1-1; D is ambiguous. Germline-derived CDR1 and CDR2 are MNHEY and SVGAGI. Trimming left V 5 bases short and J 2 bases short, with 12 bases between. This CDR3 comprises 14 residues. This CDR3 reads CASSPRPENTEAFF. As DNA, the CDR3 is TGTGCCAGCAGTCCCCGACCGGAAAACACTGAAGCTTTCTTT.

This rearrangement joins TRBV7-2 to TRBJ2-7, with TRBD2 identical over 10 bases. The CDR3 totals 14 residues. V was clipped by 8 bases and J by 3 bases; unmatched bases: 7. Germline V gene sequence: CDR1 SGHTA, CDR2 FQGNSA. CDR3 in DNA: TGTGCCAGCCGTCCACTAGCGGGGCACTACGAGCAGTACTTC. Protein: CASRPLAGHYEQYF.

The chain links TRBV1 to TRBJ1-2. TRBV1 is listed as a pseudogene. This CDR3 is 15 amino acids long. CDR3 nucleotide sequence: TGCACCAGCAGCCAAGATGAGGGTTGGGACTTTGGCTACACCTTC. It encodes CTSSQDEGWDFGYTF.

Comment on this clone: Mismatch with germline at one junction end may stem from a read error. The rearrangement links TRBV11-1 to TRBJ2-3, with TRBD2 as a possible D gene (5 bases). The CDR3 is 15 amino acids. The germline V gene encodes CDR1 SGHAT and CDR2 FQDESV (reference sequence). CDR3 sequence (DNA): TGTGCCAGCAGCCTAGAGGCGGCTAGCACCGATACGCAGTATTTT. Translating it yields CASSLEAASTDTQYF.